The sequence of this TCR beta chain was determined in a study of OX40 agonist ivuxolimab in advanced cancers. The wider study: Eligibility admitted prior anti-PD-1, anti-PD-L1 or anti-CTLA-4 therapy; 35% to 40% had some.

Sequencing was performed with immunoSEQ multiplex PCR; in TCRdb, only in-frame clones are kept and a portion is missing. The table includes 60,000 to 65,000 clones, 80% to 90% detected once. As regards this clone: Its antigen is undetermined.

Study-wide points: CD4+ and CD8+ blood T cells expanded clonally by week 6 at 0.1 to 3.0 mg/kg. Still undetermined is the antigen specificity of the expanded peripheral T cells.

Excluded were patients having autoimmune disease history or systemic immunosuppression. This CDR3 comprises 15 residues. Trimming cost V 1 base and J 0 bases, with 9 bases left between them. CDR1 and CDR2 from the germline V gene are SGHNT and YENEEA. Specimen: CD4+ or CD8+ T cells sorted from blood, collected in a trial of the OX40 agonist ivuxolimab. V gene TRBV11-3 combines with J gene TRBJ1-1; weak D call: TRBD1 (6 bases). This clonotype was obtained from an adult with an advanced solid tumor such as melanoma, head and neck, liver or kidney cancer. CDR3 DNA sequence: TGTGCCAGCAGCTTAGGGGGGGCCTTGAACACTGAAGCTTTCTTT. Translation gives CASSLGGALNTEAFF.